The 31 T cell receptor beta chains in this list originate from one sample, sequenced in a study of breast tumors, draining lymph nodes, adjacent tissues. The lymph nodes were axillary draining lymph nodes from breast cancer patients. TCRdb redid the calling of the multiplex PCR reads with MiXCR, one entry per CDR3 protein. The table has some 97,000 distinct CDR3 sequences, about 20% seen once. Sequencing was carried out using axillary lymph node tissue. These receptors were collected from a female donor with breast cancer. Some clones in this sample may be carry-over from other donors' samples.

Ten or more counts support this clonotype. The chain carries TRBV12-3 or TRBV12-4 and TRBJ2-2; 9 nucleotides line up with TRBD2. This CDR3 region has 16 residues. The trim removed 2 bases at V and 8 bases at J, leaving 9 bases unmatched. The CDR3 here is CASSLRASGAPGELFF. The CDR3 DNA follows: TGTGCCAGCAGTTTAAGGGCTAGCGGGGCCCCAGGGGAGCTGTTTTTT.

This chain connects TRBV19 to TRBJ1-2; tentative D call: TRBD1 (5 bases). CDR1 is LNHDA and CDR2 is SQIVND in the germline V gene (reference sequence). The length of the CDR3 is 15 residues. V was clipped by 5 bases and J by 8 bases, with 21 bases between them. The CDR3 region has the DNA TGTGCCAGTAGTTTCCATGCAGGGTATCGTCCCGGCTACACCTTC. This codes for CASSFHAGYRPGYTF. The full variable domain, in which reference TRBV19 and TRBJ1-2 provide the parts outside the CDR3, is DGGITQSPKYLFRKEGQNVTLSCEQNLNHDAMYWYRQDPGQGLRLIYYSQIVNDFQKGDIAEGYSVSREKKESFPLTVTSAQKNPTAFYLCASSFHAGYRPGYTFGSGTRLTVV.

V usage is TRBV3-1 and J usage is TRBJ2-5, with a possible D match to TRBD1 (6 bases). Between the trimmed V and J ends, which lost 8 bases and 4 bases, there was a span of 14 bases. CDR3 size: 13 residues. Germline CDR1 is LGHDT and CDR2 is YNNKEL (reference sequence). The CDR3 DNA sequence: TGTGCCAGCCAGCTCAGGGGTTTAGAGACCCAGTACTTC. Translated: CASQLRGLETQYF.

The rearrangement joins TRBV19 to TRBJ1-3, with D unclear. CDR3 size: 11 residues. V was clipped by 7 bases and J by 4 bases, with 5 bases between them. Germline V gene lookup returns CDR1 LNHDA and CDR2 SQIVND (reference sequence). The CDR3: CASIKGNTIYF. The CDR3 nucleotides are TGTGCCAGTATAAAGGGAAACACCATATATTTT. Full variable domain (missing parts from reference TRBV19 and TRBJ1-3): DGGITQSPKYLFRKEGQNVTLSCEQNLNHDAMYWYRQDPGQGLRLIYYSQIVNDFQKGDIAEGYSVSREKKESFPLTVTSAQKNPTAFYLCASIKGNTIYFGEGSWLTVV.

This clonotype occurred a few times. CDR3 in DNA: TGTGCCAGCAGCCGGACTTCCTCCTACGAGCAGTACTTC. Protein sequence: CASSRTSSYEQYF. The V gene is TRBV5-4, the J gene TRBJ2-7; D might be TRBD2 (5 bases). This CDR3 contains 13 residues. V lost 4 bases and J 0 bases, leaving 8 bases between the germline ends. Per germline, CDR1 SGHNT and CDR2 YYREEE (reference sequence). The full variable domain, with the rest looked up from reference TRBV5-4 and TRBJ2-7, is ETGVTQSPTHLIKTRGQQVTLRCSSQSGHNTVSWYQQALGQGPQFIFQYYREEENGRGNFPPRFSGLQFPNYSSELNVNALELDDSALYLCASSRTSSYEQYFGPGTRLTVT.

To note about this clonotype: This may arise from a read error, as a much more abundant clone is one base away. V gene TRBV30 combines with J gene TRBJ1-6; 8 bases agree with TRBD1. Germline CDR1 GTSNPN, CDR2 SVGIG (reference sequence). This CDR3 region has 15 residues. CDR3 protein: CAWCVTGGTFSPLHF. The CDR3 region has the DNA TGTGCCTGGTGTGTTACAGGGGGGACCTTTTCACCCCTCCACTTT.

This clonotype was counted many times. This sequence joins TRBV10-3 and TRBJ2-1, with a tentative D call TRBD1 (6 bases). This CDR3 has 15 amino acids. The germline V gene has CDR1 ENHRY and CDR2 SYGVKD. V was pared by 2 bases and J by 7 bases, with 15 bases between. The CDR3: CAISETQGMGNEQFF. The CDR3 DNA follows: TGTGCCATCAGTGAGACGCAGGGGATGGGTAATGAGCAGTTCTTC.

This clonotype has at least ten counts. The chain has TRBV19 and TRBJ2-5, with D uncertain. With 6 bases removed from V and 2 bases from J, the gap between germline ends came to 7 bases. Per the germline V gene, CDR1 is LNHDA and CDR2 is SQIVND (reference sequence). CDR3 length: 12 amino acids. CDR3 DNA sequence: TGTGCCAGTAGCTTCACACAAGAGACCCAGTACTTC. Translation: CASSFTQETQYF.

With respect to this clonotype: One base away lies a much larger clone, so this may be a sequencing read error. The CDR3 bases are TGTGCCAGCATGAAGGGATCCTACAGTGAGCAGTTCTTC. This encodes CASMKGSYSEQFF. The genes are TRBV2 and TRBJ2-1, with no clear D. This CDR3 region has 13 residues. Germline values: CDR1 SNHLY, CDR2 FYNNEI.

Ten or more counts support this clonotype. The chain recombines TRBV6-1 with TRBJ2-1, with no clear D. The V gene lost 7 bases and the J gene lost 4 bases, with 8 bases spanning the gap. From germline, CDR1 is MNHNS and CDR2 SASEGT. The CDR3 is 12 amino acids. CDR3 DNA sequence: TGTGCCAGCAAGGGCGAATACAATGAGCAGTTCTTC. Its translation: CASKGEYNEQFF.

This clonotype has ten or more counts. As DNA, the CDR3 is TGTGCCAGCAGCCCCACAGGGGTGGTCACCGGGGAGCTGTTTTTT. It yields the protein CASSPTGVVTGELFF. This chain joins TRBV12-3 or TRBV12-4 and TRBJ2-2, with TRBD1 matching 7 bases. The CDR3 contains 15 residues. The V gene end was trimmed by 6 bases and the J gene end by 4 bases; junction bases not matched to a gene: 8.

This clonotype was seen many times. In nucleotides, the CDR3 is TGCAGTGCTAGAACTGGACAGGGGGTCAGGGAGACCCAGTACTTC. It specifies CSARTGQGVRETQYF. The chain recombines TRBV20-1 with TRBJ2-5, with 10 bases lining up with TRBD1. The CDR3 sequence is 15 residues long. Germline V gives CDR1 DFQATT, CDR2 SNEGSKA (reference sequence). The trim removed 2 bases at V and 5 bases at J, leaving 8 bases unmatched.

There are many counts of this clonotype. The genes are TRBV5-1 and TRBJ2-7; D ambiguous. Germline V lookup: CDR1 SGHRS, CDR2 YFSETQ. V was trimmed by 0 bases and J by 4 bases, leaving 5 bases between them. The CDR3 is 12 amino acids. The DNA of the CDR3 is TGCGCCAGCAGCTTGGTCCGATACGAGCAGTACTTC. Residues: CASSLVRYEQYF.

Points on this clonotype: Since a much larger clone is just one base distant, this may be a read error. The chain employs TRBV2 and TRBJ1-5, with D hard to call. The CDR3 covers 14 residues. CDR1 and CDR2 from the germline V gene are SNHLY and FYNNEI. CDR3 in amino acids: CAGSKRDSNQPQHF. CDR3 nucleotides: TGTGCCGGCAGTAAGAGAGATAGCAATCAGCCCCAGCATTTT. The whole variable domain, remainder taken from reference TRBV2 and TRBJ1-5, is EPEVTQTPSHQVTQMGQEVILRCVPISNHLYFYWYRQILGQKVEFLVSFYNNEISEKSEIFDDQFSVERPDGSNFTLKIRSTKLEDSAMYFCAGSKRDSNQPQHFGDGTRLSIL.

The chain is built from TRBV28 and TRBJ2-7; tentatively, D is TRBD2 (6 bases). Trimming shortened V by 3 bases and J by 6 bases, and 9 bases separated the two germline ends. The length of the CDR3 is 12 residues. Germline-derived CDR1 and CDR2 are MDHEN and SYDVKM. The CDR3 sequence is CASSFLRGEQYF. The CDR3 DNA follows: TGTGCCAGCAGTTTCCTGCGGGGCGAGCAGTACTTC.

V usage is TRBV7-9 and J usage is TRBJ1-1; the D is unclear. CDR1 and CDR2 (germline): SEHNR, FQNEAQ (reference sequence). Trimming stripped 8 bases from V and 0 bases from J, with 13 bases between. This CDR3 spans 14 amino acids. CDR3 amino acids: CASSSARMNTEAFF. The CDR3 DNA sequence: TGTGCCAGCTCTAGCGCAAGAATGAACACTGAAGCTTTCTTT.

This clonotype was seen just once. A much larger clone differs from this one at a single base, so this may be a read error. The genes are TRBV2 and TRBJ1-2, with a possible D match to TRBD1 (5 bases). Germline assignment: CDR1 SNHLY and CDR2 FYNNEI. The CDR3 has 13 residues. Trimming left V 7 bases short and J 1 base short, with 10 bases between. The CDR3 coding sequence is TGTGCCAGCATAAGGGACTTTAACTATGGCTACACCTTC. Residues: CASIRDFNYGYTF.

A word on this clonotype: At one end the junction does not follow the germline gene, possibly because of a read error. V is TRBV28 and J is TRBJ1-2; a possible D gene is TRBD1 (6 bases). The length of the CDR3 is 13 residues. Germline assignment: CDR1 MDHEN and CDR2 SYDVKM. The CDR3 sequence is CTSSLGQNYGYTF. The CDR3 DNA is TGTACCAGCAGCCTCGGACAGAACTATGGCTACACCTTC.

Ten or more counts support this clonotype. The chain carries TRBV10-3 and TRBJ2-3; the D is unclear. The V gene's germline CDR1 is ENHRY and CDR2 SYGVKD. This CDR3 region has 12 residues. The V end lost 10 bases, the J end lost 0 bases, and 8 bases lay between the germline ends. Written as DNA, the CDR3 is TGTGCCACCAGAGAGAGCACAGATACGCAGTATTTT. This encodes CATRESTDTQYF.

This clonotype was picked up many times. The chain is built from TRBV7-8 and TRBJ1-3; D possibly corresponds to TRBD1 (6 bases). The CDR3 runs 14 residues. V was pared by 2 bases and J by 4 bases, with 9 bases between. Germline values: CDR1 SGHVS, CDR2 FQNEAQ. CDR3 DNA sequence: TGTGCCAGCAGCTTAACGGGGGCCGGAAACACCATATATTTT. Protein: CASSLTGAGNTIYF.

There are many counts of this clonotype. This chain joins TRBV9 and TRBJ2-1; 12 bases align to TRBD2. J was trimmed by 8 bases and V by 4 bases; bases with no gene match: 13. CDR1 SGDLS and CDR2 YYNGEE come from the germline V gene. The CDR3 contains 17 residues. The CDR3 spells CASSFNLAGGSWDEQFF. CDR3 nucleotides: TGTGCCAGCAGCTTTAATCTAGCGGGGGGGTCTTGGGATGAGCAGTTCTTC.

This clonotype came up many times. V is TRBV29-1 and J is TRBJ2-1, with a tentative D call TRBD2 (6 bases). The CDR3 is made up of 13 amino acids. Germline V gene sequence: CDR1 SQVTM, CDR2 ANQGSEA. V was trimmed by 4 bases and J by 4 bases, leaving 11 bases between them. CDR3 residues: CSVGGVGYNEQFF. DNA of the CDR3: TGCAGCGTTGGGGGGGTGGGTTACAATGAGCAGTTCTTC.

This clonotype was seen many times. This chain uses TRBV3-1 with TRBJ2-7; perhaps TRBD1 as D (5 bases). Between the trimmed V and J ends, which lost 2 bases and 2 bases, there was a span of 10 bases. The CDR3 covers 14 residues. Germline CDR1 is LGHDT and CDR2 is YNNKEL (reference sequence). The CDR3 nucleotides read TGTGCCAGCAGCCAATGGGGCAAAACCTACGAGCAGTACTTC. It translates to CASSQWGKTYEQYF.

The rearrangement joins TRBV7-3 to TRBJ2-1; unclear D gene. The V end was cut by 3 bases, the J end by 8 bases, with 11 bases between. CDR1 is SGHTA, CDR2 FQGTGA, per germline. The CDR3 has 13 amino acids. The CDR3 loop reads CASSFSGFHEQFF. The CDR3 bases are TGTGCCAGCAGCTTTTCAGGATTTCATGAGCAGTTCTTC.

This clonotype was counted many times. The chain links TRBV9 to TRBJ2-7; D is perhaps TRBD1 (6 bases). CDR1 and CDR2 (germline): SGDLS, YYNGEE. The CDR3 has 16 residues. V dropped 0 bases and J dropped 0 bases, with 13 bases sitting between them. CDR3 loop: CASSVGNLGASYEQYF. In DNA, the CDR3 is TGTGCCAGCAGCGTAGGGAATTTGGGGGCCTCCTACGAGCAGTACTTC.

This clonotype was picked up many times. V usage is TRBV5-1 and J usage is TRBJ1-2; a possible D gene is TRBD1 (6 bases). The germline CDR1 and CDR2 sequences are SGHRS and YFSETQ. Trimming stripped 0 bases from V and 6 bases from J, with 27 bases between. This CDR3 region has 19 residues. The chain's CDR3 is CASSLEWWGNRAHPHGYTF. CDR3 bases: TGCGCCAGCAGCTTGGAATGGTGGGGAAACAGGGCCCATCCCCATGGCTACACCTTC.

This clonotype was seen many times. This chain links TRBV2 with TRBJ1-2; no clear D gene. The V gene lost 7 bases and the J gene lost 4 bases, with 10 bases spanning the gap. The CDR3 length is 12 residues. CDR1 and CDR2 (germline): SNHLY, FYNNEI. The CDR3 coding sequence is TGTGCCAGCAAGGCCAGCACCTATGGCTACACCTTC. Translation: CASKASTYGYTF.

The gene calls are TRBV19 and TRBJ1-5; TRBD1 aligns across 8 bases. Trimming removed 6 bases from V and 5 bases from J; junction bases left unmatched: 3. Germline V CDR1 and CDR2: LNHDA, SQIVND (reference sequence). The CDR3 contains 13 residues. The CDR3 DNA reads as TGTGCCAGTAGCGCAGGGGGCTATCAGCCCCAGCATTTT. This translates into CASSAGGYQPQHF. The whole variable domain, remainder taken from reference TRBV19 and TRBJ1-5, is DGGITQSPKYLFRKEGQNVTLSCEQNLNHDAMYWYRQDPGQGLRLIYYSQIVNDFQKGDIAEGYSVSREKKESFPLTVTSAQKNPTAFYLCASSAGGYQPQHFGDGTRLSIL.

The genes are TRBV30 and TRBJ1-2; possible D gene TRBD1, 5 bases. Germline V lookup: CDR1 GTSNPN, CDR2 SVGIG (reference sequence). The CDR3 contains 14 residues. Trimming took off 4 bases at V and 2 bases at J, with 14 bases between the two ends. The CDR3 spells CAWTPGPINYGYTF. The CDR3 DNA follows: TGTGCCTGGACACCGGGACCGATAAACTATGGCTACACCTTC.

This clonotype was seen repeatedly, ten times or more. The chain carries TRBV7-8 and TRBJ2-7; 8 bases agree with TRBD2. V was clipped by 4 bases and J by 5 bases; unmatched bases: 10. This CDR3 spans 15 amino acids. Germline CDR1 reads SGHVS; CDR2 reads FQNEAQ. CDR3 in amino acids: CASSYKSGRGDEQYF. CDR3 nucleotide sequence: TGTGCCAGCAGCTACAAAAGCGGGAGAGGCGACGAGCAGTACTTC.

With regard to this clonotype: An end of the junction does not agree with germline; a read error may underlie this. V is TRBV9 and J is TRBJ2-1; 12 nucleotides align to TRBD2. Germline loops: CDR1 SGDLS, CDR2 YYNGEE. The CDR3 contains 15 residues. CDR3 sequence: CASSDGTSGYNGQFF. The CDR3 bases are TGTGCCAGCAGCGACGGGACTAGCGGGTACAATGGGCAGTTCTTC.